This T cell receptor (beta chain) comes out of a study of cytomegalovirus exposure and HLA in healthy donors (dated by TCRdb to about 2017). About the full investigation: In an earlier analysis of several hundred of the donors, 276 Gb of sequence data and 117 million unique TCR beta sequences from 180 million or so T cells were reported. Approximately 330 gigabases of sequencing data and around 85 million unique TCR sequences made up an early release that covered roughly 670 HLA-typed donors. Among the approximately 400 genotyped donors, 75% to 90% belonged to the genetic ancestry cluster associated with self-reported Caucasian donors. The study was designed to test whether signatures of past pathogen exposure could be identified by cataloging public T cell receptors. The study profiled the T cell repertoires of 500 to 800 subjects by immunosequencing and related them to cytomegalovirus serostatus. A separate validation cohort of roughly 130 different subjects was used in addition to the approximately 640-subject first cohort. To predict cytomegalovirus infection status, the study combined high-throughput TCR immunosequencing, statistical association of individual TCRs with disease status, and machine learning. A later analysis re-examined previously published TCR beta repertoires from about 670 donors and added high-resolution HLA genotyping to investigate patterns of TCR occurrence. In the later analysis, no new phenotypic data were used to find candidate immune exposures; instead, reliance was placed on TCR beta sequences and their occurrence across donors. In an earlier analysis of roughly 580 of the donors, high-throughput TCR beta sequencing was used to judge whether each TCR beta V gene segment behaved as functional or pseudogenic. Alongside the repertoire data, information on donor age, sex, ethnicity and CMV serostatus was compiled. Genome-wide SNP genotypes for about 65% of the roughly 670 donors were used in a later genetic analysis, which treated that subset as a discovery cohort. Every discovery cohort repertoire had been produced on one sequencing platform. HLA typing included class I and class II loci at four-digit resolution. The number of typed donors differed by locus: about 620-640 for A, B, C, DRB1 and DQB1; 500 to 550 for DQA1; fewer than 610 for DPA1; and about 450 for DPB1. About 5 DR-DQ haplotypes were handled as single units for association and clustering, since linkage in the cohort was strong. Across 300 to 500 genotyped donors of the cohort, an average of about 240,000 unique TCR beta nucleotide sequences per donor were sequenced, and around 20% of those sequences were non-productive.

The cohort consisted of some 730 healthy bone marrow donors. At the time of sampling, every cohort member was nominally healthy, though immune exposures that went unrecorded were likely present. The donor tested CMV seronegative and was one of the 352 seronegative cohort members. Every donor gave a peripheral blood sample, and the peripheral blood mononuclear cells from that sample were used for TCR beta sequencing. The Qiagen DNeasy Blood Extraction Kit was used to extract genomic DNA from the blood cell samples. For this chain, trimming is 1 base at the V end and 5 bases at the J end, and the number of junction bases without a gene match is 6. Taken from the germline V gene, the CDR1 and CDR2 loops are SGHVS and FNYEAQ. The CDR3 contains 17 residues, cysteine and phenylalanine counted. The only DNA kept is the CDR3, 51 bases in frame from the first base. Library prep was done by the immunoSEQ multiplex PCR assay. For the multiplex PCR, a mixture combining 60 forward primers for TCR Vbeta segments and 13 reverse primers for TCR Jbeta segments was used. The CDR3 region of rearranged TCR beta genes was amplified from genomic DNA by a multiplex PCR assay. The Illumina HiSeq System was used to sequence the amplified TCR beta libraries as 87-base-pair reads. The authors' pipeline ran thus. A later analysis counted 75 million to 100 million unique TCR beta chains across the 666 repertoires, and around 9.9 million of these chains were shared by at least two donors. Raw reads were error-corrected and collapsed into unique sequences with a nearest-neighbor algorithm that merged closely related sequences to remove PCR and sequencing errors. To assign V, D and J gene segments, CDR3 sequences were aligned to IMGT reference sequences. Each retained sequence needed at least a six-nucleotide match to both a V gene segment and a J gene segment. A rearrangement was called productive if the CDR3 had no stop codons and remained in frame with V and J, and every other rearrangement was called non-productive. CDR3 was defined according to IMGT convention as the region running from the second conserved V-encoded cysteine to the conserved J-encoded phenylalanine. The earlier analysis of about 590 of the donors excluded sequences that lacked an unambiguous match to a single V gene segment. An earlier analysis of some 610 of the donors called V segments functional above 56.7% productive rearrangements and segregating when the between-donor standard deviation exceeded 5%. To diagnose cytomegalovirus status from the catalog of TCR beta chain sequences, a statistical classification framework was built. A later analysis assigned V and J genes by comparing TCR nucleotide sequences with IMGT/GENE-DB human TR gene sequences. Using the TCRdist pipeline, a later analysis assigned CDR3 sequences along with most-parsimonious VDJ recombination scenarios. In a later analysis, each TCR beta chain was defined by its CDR3 amino acid sequence together with its V-gene family, and reads without a unique V-gene family were excluded. In a later analysis, some 600 highly shared, low-generation-probability nucleotide sequences were removed to address suspected cross-contamination and a sequencing artifact. In a later analysis, a clonal expansion index was calculated for each public chain from normalized within-repertoire ranks of inferred template counts. In a later analysis, generation probabilities were computed using a VDJ recombination model fitted to out-of-frame rearrangements, and the results were checked against IGoR. In a later analysis, hypergeometric tests were used to score TCR-TCR, TCR-HLA and TCR-CMV co-occurrence, with a repertoire-size bias correction applied to TCR pairs. To estimate false discovery rates, a later analysis permuted the HLA or CMV assignments 20 times. In a later analysis, co-occurring TCRs were grouped with DBSCAN, and TCRdist sequence similarity was added when clustering was performed within HLA-allele-positive subsets. Co-occurrence clustering excluded repertoires with fewer than 30,000 or more than 120,000 public chains, plus five with anomalous nucleotide sharing. The clones in this table, taken by TCRdb from immuneACCESS, are in-frame only. Not every clone is retained; where verified, under half of the shortfall comes from an unresolved V gene, and the cause of the rest is unknown. The DNA was the basis for D and trimming; V, J and clone size are from that table. The sample contains about 110,000 clones, 65% to 85% of them found a single time. Together, the top ten hold over 0.2% of the sample.

Study-wide conclusions, independent of this receptor: Strong co-occurrence of HLA alleles, especially DR and DQ, made assigning TCR associations to individual alleles difficult. A few of the identified cytomegalovirus-associated TCR beta chains were confirmed in vitro to be specific for cytomegalovirus antigens. In a later genetic analysis, fewer N-insertions in productive TCRs were reported among donors in an Asian-associated ancestry cluster than the roughly 700-donor mean. An association between a missense DCLRE1C variant and V-gene and J-gene trimming of TCR beta chains was found in a later genetic analysis and replicated in an independent cohort. According to the authors, the approach could potentially be generalized to other disease states and immunological phenotypes. According to a later analysis, TCR association rates differed among HLA loci, with DRB1 alleles showing the most associated TCRs and HLA-C alleles showing the fewest. Cytomegalovirus status was reported to be diagnosed by the classifier with high specificity and sensitivity in both the original and validation cohorts. In an earlier analysis of around 600 of the donors, most TCR beta V segments appeared in productive rearrangements about 87% or about 30% of the time, broadly matching IMGT annotations. Because HLA typing was unavailable for some donors at each locus, only the typed subset was used in association tests. A cluster of highly shared sequence variants was judged likely to be a technical artifact of the sequencing pipeline. While some public TCRs were present in many individuals, most TCR sequences turned up only very rarely across donors. In a later analysis, around 17,000 TCR beta sequences were associated with specific HLA alleles at a false discovery rate of 0.05. A further reported finding was that TCR beta sequences accurately predicted the HLA-A and HLA-B alleles for most subjects in the first cohort. Only TCR beta chains were sequenced in this cohort, and the absence of alpha or paired-chain data limited detectable features. Because counts were too low, fewer than 20 rarely observed V segments, including chromosome 9 orphons, were excluded from the earlier analysis of under 650 of the donors. Several of the top co-occurrence clusters appeared to be linked to parvovirus B19, influenza, CMV and Epstein-Barr virus, according to a later analysis. In the study, around 150 TCR beta chains were listed as associated with cytomegalovirus. CMV serostatus was the only immune exposure information available for the cohort. Compared with equally common non-associated chains, HLA-associated TCR beta chains in a later analysis were more clonally expanded and had lower generation probabilities. The 87-base-pair reads could not distinguish some IMGT-functional V segments, including TRBV6-2 and TRBV6-3, so those segments were excluded. Most CMV-associated TCR beta chains appeared to be HLA-restricted in a later analysis, and the HLA associations seemed to be driven largely by CMV exposure. Linkage disequilibrium might explain the correlated functional status among segregating V segments, but an unknown experimental factor could not be excluded. Roughly uniform sequencing depth across donors was assumed in presence/absence analyses, although this assumption may not hold.

A word on this clone: Its antigen target is currently unknown. Within one base of it there is no much larger clone, and no base qualities were kept.

Rearrangement joined TRBV7-6 to TRBJ2-3, and 13 junctional nucleotides match TRBD2. The sequenced sample was PBMCs. The receptor's source is a man aged 45 to 65 in good health and CMV-seronegative. The CDR3 region: CASSLGRTSGRGDTQYF. The nucleotide sequence is TGTGCCAGCAGCTTAGGGCGGACTAGCGGGAGAGGAGATACGCAGTATTTT.